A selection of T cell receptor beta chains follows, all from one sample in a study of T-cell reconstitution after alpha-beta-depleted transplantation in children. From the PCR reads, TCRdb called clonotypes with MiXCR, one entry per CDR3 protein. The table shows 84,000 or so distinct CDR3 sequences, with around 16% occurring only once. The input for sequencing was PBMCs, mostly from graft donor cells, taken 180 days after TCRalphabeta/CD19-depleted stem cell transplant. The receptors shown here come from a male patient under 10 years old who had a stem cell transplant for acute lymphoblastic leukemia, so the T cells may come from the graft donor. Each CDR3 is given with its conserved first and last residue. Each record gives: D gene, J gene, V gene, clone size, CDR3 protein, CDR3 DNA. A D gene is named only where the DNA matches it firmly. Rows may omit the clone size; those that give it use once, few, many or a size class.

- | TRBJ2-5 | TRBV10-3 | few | CAISEGQSRDFNETQYF | TGTGCCATCAGTGAGGGCCAAAGCAGGGACTTCAACGAGACCCAGTACTTC
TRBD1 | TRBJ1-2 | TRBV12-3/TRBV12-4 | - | CASSPTGTVTYGYTF | TGTGCCAGCAGCCCTACCGGGACAGTGACCTATGGCTACACCTTC
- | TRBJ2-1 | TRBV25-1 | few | CASSVSRSSYNEQFF | TGTGCCAGCAGTGTGAGCAGGAGCTCCTACAATGAGCAGTTCTTC
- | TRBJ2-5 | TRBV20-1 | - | CCATRPSAPETQYF | TGCTGTGCCACACGCCCTAGTGCTCCAGAGACCCAGTACTTC
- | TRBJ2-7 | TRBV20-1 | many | CSAKSREKAYEQYF | TGCAGTGCTAAAAGCAGGGAAAAGGCCTACGAGCAGTACTTC
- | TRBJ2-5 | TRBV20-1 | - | CSASQLGPSETQYF | TGCAGTGCTAGCCAGCTTGGACCGTCGGAGACCCAGTACTTC
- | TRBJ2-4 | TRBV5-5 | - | CASSLDPGWAKNIQYF | TGTGCCAGCAGCTTGGACCCAGGGTGGGCCAAAAACATTCAGTACTTC
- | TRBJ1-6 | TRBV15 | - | CATSSTVGTSDF | TGTGCCACCAGCAGCACCGTCGGGACTTCAGACTTT
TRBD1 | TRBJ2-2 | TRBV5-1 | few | CASSLARQGTDTGELFF | TGCGCCAGCAGCTTGGCGAGACAGGGGACGGACACCGGGGAGCTGTTTTTT
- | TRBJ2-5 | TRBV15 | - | CATSRDTGPQETQYF | TGTGCCACCAGCAGGGATACAGGGCCCCAAGAGACCCAGTACTTC
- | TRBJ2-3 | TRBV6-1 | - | CASSSVGPSSTDTQYF | TGTGCCAGCAGCTCCGTCGGACCCTCTAGCACAGATACGCAATATTTT
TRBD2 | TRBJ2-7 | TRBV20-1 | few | CSAKSGVSYEQYF | TGCAGTGCAAAAAGCGGGGTCTCCTACGAGCAGTACTTC
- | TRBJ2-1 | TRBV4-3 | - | CASSQDSYNEQFF | TGCGCCAGCAGCCAAGACAGCTACAATGAGCAGTTCTTC
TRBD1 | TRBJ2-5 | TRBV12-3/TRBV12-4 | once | CASGGLGQRQETQYF | TGTGCCAGCGGTGGGTTGGGACAGAGGCAAGAGACCCAGTACTTC
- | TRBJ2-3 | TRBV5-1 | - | CASRLAGSTDTQYF | TGCGCCAGCAGATTAGCCGGGTCCACAGATACGCAGTATTTT
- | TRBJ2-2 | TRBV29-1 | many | CSVEVGPGTGELFF | TGCAGCGTTGAAGTGGGGCCGGGCACCGGGGAGCTGTTTTTT
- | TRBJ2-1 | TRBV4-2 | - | CASSLRMGGSNEQFF | TGTGCCAGCAGCCTACGCATGGGTGGGAGCAATGAGCAGTTCTTC
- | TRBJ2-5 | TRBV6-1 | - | CASTPRTPTETQYF | TGTGCCAGCACCCCTCGGACACCCACGGAGACCCAGTACTTC
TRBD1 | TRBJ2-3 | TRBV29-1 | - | CSVGQGVPDTQYF | TGCAGCGTGGGACAGGGGGTCCCAGATACGCAGTATTTT
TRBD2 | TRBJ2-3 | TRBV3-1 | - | CASSPLGTSGGTDTQYF | TGTGCCAGCAGCCCACTGGGGACTAGCGGGGGCACAGATACGCAGTATTTT
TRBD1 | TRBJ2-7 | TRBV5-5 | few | CASSPPPDRGLREQYF | TGTGCCAGCAGCCCTCCCCCCGACAGGGGGCTGAGGGAGCAGTACTTC
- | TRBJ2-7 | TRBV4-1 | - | CASSQADRRTSYEQYF | TGCGCCAGCAGCCAAGCAGACAGGAGAACTTCCTACGAGCAGTACTTC
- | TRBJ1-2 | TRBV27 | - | CASSQGRTAASRTYGYTF | TGTGCCAGCAGTCAGGGTCGGACGGCTGCCAGTCGGACCTATGGCTACACCTTC
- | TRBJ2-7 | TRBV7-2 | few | CASSRGREYYEQYF | TGTGCCAGCAGCCGAGGCAGGGAGTACTACGAGCAGTACTTC
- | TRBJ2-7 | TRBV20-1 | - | CSAAGHSFEQYF | TGCAGTGCAGCGGGACACTCCTTCGAGCAGTACTTC
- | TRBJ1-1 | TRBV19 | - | CASSIDRGGEAFF | TGTGCCAGTAGTATAGACAGGGGTGGTGAAGCTTTCTTT
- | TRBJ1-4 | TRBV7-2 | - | CASSPRGVNEKLFF | TGTGCCAGCAGCCCGAGAGGAGTTAATGAAAAACTGTTTTTT
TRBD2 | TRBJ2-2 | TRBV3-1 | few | CASSINSGGNGELFF | TGTGCCAGCAGCATAAATAGCGGGGGAAACGGGGAGCTGTTTTTT